The subject of this entry is one T cell receptor (beta chain). Which antigen it targets is not known. No base qualities exist here, and no much larger clone lies one base off it. These data come from a study of blood T cell repertoires in COVID-19 (dated by TCRdb to 2019 to 2021). Study-wide context: Samples from collaborators originated in the United States, Italy and Spain and spanned both the acute and convalescent phases of COVID-19. The material from the prospective study consisted of cDNA or gDNA derived from T cells, B-cell-depleted T cells, or PBMCs. Subjects who had been exposed to COVID-19, were actively infected with it, or had recovered from it provided the deeply sampled blood TCRbeta repertoires that made up the dataset. The repertoires were made available in a free public database intended to serve as a resource for research on the immune response to SARS-CoV-2. The samples were drawn from two sources: the first 160 participants of the ongoing ImmuneRACE study, and fewer than 1,500 subjects contributed by 6 global collaborators. Sample metadata almost always included a de-identified subject ID, COVID-19 status, age in years and sex. HLA class I and class II types, where available, came from metadata supplied by the sample provider rather than from assay-based typing.

CDR1 and CDR2 (SGHRS, YFSETQ) derive from the germline V gene. The junction shows trimming of 0 bases on V and 5 bases on J, and the gene matches do not reach 4 bases of it. From cysteine to phenylalanine, the CDR3 is 16 amino acids long. Only CDR3 DNA remains: 48 bases, in frame from the first base. Points the paper makes about the study in general: The quantity of clinical and demographic metadata differed by source and by participant and was supplied without curation.

The immunoSEQ Assay, a bias-controlled multiplex PCR, was used to amplify TCRbeta CDR3 regions from genomic DNA. The source study handled its data this way. Nucleated cell counts per sample were estimated from amplification of reference gene primers within the assay. Sequence reads were collapsed and filtered to measure the absolute abundance of every unique TCRbeta CDR3 rearrangement. Productive Simpson clonality was computed per sample as the square root of Simpson's diversity index over productive rearrangements. The table was pulled from immuneACCESS by TCRdb, which kept in-frame rearrangements only. Such tables lose some clones; where checked, under half of the loss comes from unresolved V genes, and the rest has no known cause. V, J and clone size are taken as reported in that table, and D and trimming were inferred from the DNA itself. Across this sample there are 300,000 to 400,000 clones, with 85% to 90% seen only once. Clones ranked in the top ten supply 3.5% to 4% of the sample.

The collaborating institutions used their own protocols to collect whole blood in K2EDTA tubes. For TCRbeta analysis, collaborators shipped samples in one of three forms: frozen whole blood, isolated PBMCs, or DNA extracted from either of those sample types. What was sequenced was peripheral blood. This sequence uses TRBV5-1 and TRBJ2-1; 11 nucleotides in the junction match TRBD2. The receptor was derived from a woman in her forties or fifties with active or convalescent COVID-19. The nucleotides are TGCGCCAGCAGCTTGGGGGGGACTAGCGGTGACAATGAGCAGTTCTTC. This encodes CASSLGGTSGDNEQFF.